These 15 T cell receptor beta chains were sequenced from one sample in a study of T-cell memory formation after mild COVID-19. TCRdb reprocessed the 5' RACE reads via MiXCR and lists one record per CDR3 protein. The sample has 500,000 to 550,000 distinct CDR3 sequences, approximately 20% seen once; the top ten hold approximately 12%. The sample was PBMCs or a T cell subset sorted from them (not recorded which). These receptors originate from an adult woman who had mild COVID-19 (a few samples of this study predate the infection). Cell type and time point are not known.

This chain connects TRBV7-9 to TRBJ1-2, with a tentative D call TRBD1 (5 bases). The CDR3 is 14 amino acids. CDR1 and CDR2 (germline): SEHNR, FQNEAQ (reference sequence). V lost 5 bases to trimming and J lost 6 bases, with 16 bases between them. The CDR3 sequence is CASSPPWGTDGYTF. The CDR3 bases are TGTGCCAGCAGCCCCCCCTGGGGGACGGATGGCTACACCTTC.

V gene TRBV4-1 combines with J gene TRBJ2-7; a possible D gene is TRBD2 (5 bases). This CDR3 contains 16 residues. Germline V lookup: CDR1 MGHRA, CDR2 YSYEKL. Trimming stripped 2 bases from V and 7 bases from J, with 21 bases between. CDR3 loop: CASSQNRGGWTWEQYF. The CDR3, as DNA: TGCGCCAGCAGCCAAAATCGAGGCGGGTGGACCTGGGAGCAGTACTTC.

The chain couples TRBV6-5 to TRBJ2-7; D is unclear. The CDR3 totals 14 residues. Trimming took off 2 bases at V and 5 bases at J, with 13 bases between the two ends. Germline CDR1 reads MNHEY; CDR2 reads SVGAGI. This CDR3 reads CASSYGQVSHEQYF. The CDR3, as DNA: TGTGCCAGCAGTTACGGCCAGGTATCGCACGAGCAGTACTTC.

This clonotype was observed a few times. The J gene is TRBJ1-2, the V gene TRBV12-3 or TRBV12-4; tentative D call: TRBD1 (5 bases). Trimming pared 4 bases from V and 6 bases from J, leaving 12 bases between. The CDR3 runs 13 residues. The CDR3 bases are TGTGCCAGCAGTTATGGGGGATTCCATGGCTACACCTTC. The encoded protein is CASSYGGFHGYTF.

This clonotype was counted only a few times. A junction end diverges from the germline sequence, so it may reflect a read error. The rearrangement uses TRBV7-9 and TRBJ2-2, with D perhaps given as TRBD1 or TRBD2 (5 bases each). The CDR3 is made up of 13 amino acids. Germline V CDR1 and CDR2: SEHNR, FQNEAQ (reference sequence). The CDR3 coding sequence is TGTTCCAGCAGGGACGGCGGCACCGGGGAGCTGTTTTTT. Amino acids: CSSRDGGTGELFF. Drawing the rest from reference TRBV7-9 and TRBJ2-2, the complete variable domain is DTGVSQNPRHKITKRGQNVTFRCDPISEHNRLYWYRQTLGQGPEFLTYFQNEAQLEKSRLLSDRFSAERPKGSFSTLEIQRTEQGDSAMYLCSSRDGGTGELFFGEGSRLTVL.

The chain is built from TRBV11-2 and TRBJ2-1, with TRBD1 as a possible D gene (6 bases). Trimming removed 1 base from V and 4 bases from J, with 11 bases in between. This CDR3 is built from 15 residues. Looked up from germline, CDR1 is SGHAT and CDR2 is FQNNGV. CDR3 sequence reads: CASSLARGIYNEQFF. As DNA, the CDR3 is TGTGCCAGCAGCTTAGCGAGGGGGATTTACAATGAGCAGTTCTTC.

In nucleotides, the CDR3 is TGTGCCAGTAGACTTACTCGAGGCGGAGGCTACACCTTC. Encoded protein: CASRLTRGGGYTF. V is TRBV19 and J is TRBJ1-2; no clear D. The CDR3 runs 13 residues. Germline lookup yields CDR1 LNHDA and CDR2 SQIVND (reference sequence). V was trimmed by 6 bases and J by 8 bases, leaving 16 bases between them.

This clonotype appeared a few times. The chain is built from TRBV18 and TRBJ1-2; unclear D gene. The CDR3 has 14 amino acids. The germline V gene has CDR1 KGHSH and CDR2 LQKENI. V lost 3 bases and J lost 0, with 8 bases in between. CDR3 in amino acids: CASSPTPANYGYTF. In nucleotides, the CDR3 is TGTGCCAGCTCACCTACCCCAGCTAACTATGGCTACACCTTC. Supplemented by reference TRBV18 and TRBJ1-2, the full variable domain reads NAGVMQNPRHLVRRRGQEARLRCSPMKGHSHVYWYRQLPEEGLKFMVYLQKENIIDESGMPKERFSAEFPKEGPSILRIQQVVRGDSAAYFCASSPTPANYGYTFGSGTRLTVV.

This chain joins TRBV11-2 and TRBJ1-6, with a tentative D call TRBD1 (5 bases). The CDR3 runs to 16 residues. Germline CDR1 SGHAT, CDR2 FQNNGV. V was pared by 5 bases and J by 9 bases, with 20 bases between. The CDR3 coding sequence is TGTGCCAGCAGCCCACCCCGGGACCTGAGTTTTTCACCCCTCCACTTT. Protein product: CASSPPRDLSFSPLHF. The full variable domain, in which reference TRBV11-2 and TRBJ1-6 provide the parts outside the CDR3, is EAGVAQSPRYKIIEKRQSVAFWCNPISGHATLYWYQQILGQGPKLLIQFQNNGVVDDSQLPKDRFSAERLKGVDSTLKIQPAKLEDSAVYLCASSPPRDLSFSPLHFGNGTRLTVT.

This clonotype occurred a few times. V is TRBV13 and J is TRBJ2-5, with 8 bases identical to TRBD1. The CDR3 contains 16 residues. V shed 5 bases and J 2 bases; nucleotides not matched to a gene: 10. Germline V lookup: CDR1 PRHDT, CDR2 FYEKMQ (reference sequence). CDR3 in amino acids: CASSVGPGTGQETQYF. The CDR3 DNA is TGTGCCAGCAGCGTCGGGCCCGGGACAGGTCAAGAGACCCAGTACTTC.

This clonotype was recorded many times. The rearrangement links TRBV5-1 to TRBJ2-1, with 11 positions matching TRBD2. Germline assignment: CDR1 SGHRS and CDR2 YFSETQ. This CDR3 has 17 residues. V was pared by 6 bases and J by 0 bases, with 8 bases of the junction left unmatched. The CDR3 nucleotides read TGCGCCAGCACCTTTCGACTAGCGGGAAACTCCTACAATGAGCAGTTCTTC. Encoded protein: CASTFRLAGNSYNEQFF.

This clonotype was observed at least ten times. V usage is TRBV20-1 and J usage is TRBJ1-1; 7 nucleotides match TRBD1. V was pared by 6 bases and J by 5 bases, with 27 bases of the junction left unmatched. The CDR3 has 19 amino acids. Germline V gene sequence: CDR1 DFQATT, CDR2 SNEGSKA (reference sequence). As DNA, the CDR3 is TGCAGTGCGAAGCACAGGGGTCGGGGGTCGGTCGTTTATTCTACTGAAGCTTTCTTT. The encoded protein is CSAKHRGRGSVVYSTEAFF.

This clonotype was found a few times. V gene TRBV5-1 combines with J gene TRBJ2-7; tentatively, D is TRBD1 or TRBD2 (6 bases each). The germline CDR1 and CDR2 sequences are SGHRS and YFSETQ. The CDR3 extends over 12 amino acids. V dropped 6 bases and J dropped 1 base, with 8 bases sitting between them. CDR3 sequence: CASTGASYEQYF. CDR3 nucleotides: TGCGCCAGCACGGGGGCATCCTACGAGCAGTACTTC.

The genes are TRBV5-1 and TRBJ2-7, with D possibly TRBD1 on 5 matching bases. From germline, CDR1 is SGHRS and CDR2 YFSETQ. The CDR3 has 14 amino acids. Between the trimmed V and J ends, which lost 1 base and 2 bases, there was a span of 10 bases. The CDR3, as DNA: TGCGCCAGCAGCTTGACAGGAACACCCTACGAGCAGTACTTC. Amino acids: CASSLTGTPYEQYF.

This chain joins TRBV29-1 and TRBJ2-5, with D possibly TRBD1 on 5 matching bases. The CDR3 spans 14 residues. V lost 7 bases and J 4 bases, leaving 19 bases between the germline ends. The germline V gene encodes CDR1 SQVTM and CDR2 ANQGSEA. CDR3 nucleotides: TGCAGCGCCCACAGTGGGGCGCTGTTAGAGACCCAGTACTTC. Its translation: CSAHSGALLETQYF.